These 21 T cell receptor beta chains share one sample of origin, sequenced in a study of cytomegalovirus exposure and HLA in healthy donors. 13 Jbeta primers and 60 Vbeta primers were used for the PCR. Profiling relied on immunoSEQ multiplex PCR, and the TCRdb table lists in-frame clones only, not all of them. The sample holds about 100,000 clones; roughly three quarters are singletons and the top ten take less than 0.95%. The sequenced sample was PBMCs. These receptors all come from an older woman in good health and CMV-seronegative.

In nucleotides, the CDR3 is TGTGCCAGCAGCTTATCAGGGGTTGAAAAACTGTTTTTT. Encoded protein: CASSLSGVEKLFF. This chain connects TRBV7-9 to TRBJ1-4; D might be TRBD1 (6 bases). Germline CDR1 reads SEHNR; CDR2 reads FQNEAQ (reference sequence). The length of the CDR3 is 13 residues. Trimming shortened V by 2 bases and J by 7 bases, and 8 bases separated the two germline ends.

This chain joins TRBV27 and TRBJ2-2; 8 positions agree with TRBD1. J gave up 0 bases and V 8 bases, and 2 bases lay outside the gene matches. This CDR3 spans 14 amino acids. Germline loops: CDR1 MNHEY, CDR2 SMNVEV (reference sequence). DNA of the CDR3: TGTGCCAGCCGGACAGGGACGAACACCGGGGAGCTGTTTTTT. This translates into CASRTGTNTGELFF.

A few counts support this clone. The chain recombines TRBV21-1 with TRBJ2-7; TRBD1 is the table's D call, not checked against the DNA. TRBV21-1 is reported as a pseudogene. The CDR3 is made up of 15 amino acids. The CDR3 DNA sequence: TGTGCCAGCAGCAAAGTGACGACAAGGGGTGACGAGCAGTACTTC. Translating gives CASSKVTTRGDEQYF.

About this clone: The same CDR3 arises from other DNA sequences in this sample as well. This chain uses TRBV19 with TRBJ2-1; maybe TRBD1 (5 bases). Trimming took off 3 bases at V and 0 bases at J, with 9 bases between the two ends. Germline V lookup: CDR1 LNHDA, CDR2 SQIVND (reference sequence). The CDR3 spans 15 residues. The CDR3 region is CASSIGQGSYNEQFF. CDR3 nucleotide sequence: TGTGCCAGTAGTATCGGCCAGGGCTCCTACAATGAGCAGTTCTTC.

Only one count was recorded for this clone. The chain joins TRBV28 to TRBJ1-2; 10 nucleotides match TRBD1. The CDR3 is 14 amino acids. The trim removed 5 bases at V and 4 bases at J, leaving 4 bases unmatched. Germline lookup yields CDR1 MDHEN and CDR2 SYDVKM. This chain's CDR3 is CASSRQGAPYGYTF. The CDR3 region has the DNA TGTGCCAGCAGTAGACAGGGGGCGCCCTATGGCTACACCTTC.

Here the CDR3 DNA reads TGTGCCAGCAGCCCGGGGCGGGGGGGCACAGATACGCAGTATTTT. Its protein product is CASSPGRGGTDTQYF. The chain combines TRBV6-5 with TRBJ2-3; 8 nucleotides match TRBD2. V was pared by 6 bases and J by 1 base, with 6 bases of the junction left unmatched. The CDR3 is made up of 15 amino acids. Germline V CDR1 and CDR2: MNHEY, SVGAGI.

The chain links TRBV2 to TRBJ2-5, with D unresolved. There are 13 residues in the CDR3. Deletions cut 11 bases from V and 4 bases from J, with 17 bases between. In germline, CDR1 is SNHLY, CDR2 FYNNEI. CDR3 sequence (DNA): TGTGCCTCCTCAACCCGGGTTGGAGAGACCCAGTACTTC. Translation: CASSTRVGETQYF.

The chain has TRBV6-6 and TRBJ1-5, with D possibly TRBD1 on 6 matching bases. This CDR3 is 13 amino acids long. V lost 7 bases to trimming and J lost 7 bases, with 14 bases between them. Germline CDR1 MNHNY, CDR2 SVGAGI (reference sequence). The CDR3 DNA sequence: TGTGCCAGCACCCAAGGGGGGGGACAGCCCCAGCATTTT. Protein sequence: CASTQGGGQPQHF.

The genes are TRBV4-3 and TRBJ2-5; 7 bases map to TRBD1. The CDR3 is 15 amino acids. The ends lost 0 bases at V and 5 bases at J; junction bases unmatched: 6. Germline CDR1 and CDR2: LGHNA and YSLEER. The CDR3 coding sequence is TGCGCCAGCAGCCAAGAGCTAGGGGGCCCTGAGACCCAGTACTTC. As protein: CASSQELGGPETQYF.

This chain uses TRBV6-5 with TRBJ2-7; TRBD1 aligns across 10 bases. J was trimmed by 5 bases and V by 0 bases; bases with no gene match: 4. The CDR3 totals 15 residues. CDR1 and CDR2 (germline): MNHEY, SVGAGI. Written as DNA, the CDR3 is TGTGCCAGCAGTTACTCCGGGACAGGGGCCGACGAGCAGTACTTC. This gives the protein CASSYSGTGADEQYF.

In DNA, the CDR3 is TGCGCCAGCAGCTTGGCCCCAGAAGAGACCCAGTACTTC. Translating it yields CASSLAPEETQYF. The chain employs TRBV5-1 and TRBJ2-5; D not resolved. The V gene lost 0 bases and the J gene lost 3 bases, with 6 bases spanning the gap. This CDR3 contains 13 residues. Per germline, CDR1 SGHRS and CDR2 YFSETQ.

CDR3 coding DNA: TGTGCCAGCAGCTTAAAGCGGGGGCCTGCCTACGAGCAGTACTTC. Translated: CASSLKRGPAYEQYF. The J gene is TRBJ2-7, the V gene TRBV11-2, with 8 bases aligning to TRBD2. The CDR3 contains 15 residues. The germline V gene encodes CDR1 SGHAT and CDR2 FQNNGV. After removal of 2 bases from V and 2 bases from J, the junction contained 5 bases not matched to a gene.

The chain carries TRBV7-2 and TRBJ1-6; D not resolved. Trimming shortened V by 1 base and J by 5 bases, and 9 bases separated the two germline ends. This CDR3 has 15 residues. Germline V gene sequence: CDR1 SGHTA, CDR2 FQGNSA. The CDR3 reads CASSLVSLNNSPLHF. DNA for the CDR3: TGTGCCAGCAGCTTAGTCTCCCTTAATAATTCACCCCTCCACTTT.

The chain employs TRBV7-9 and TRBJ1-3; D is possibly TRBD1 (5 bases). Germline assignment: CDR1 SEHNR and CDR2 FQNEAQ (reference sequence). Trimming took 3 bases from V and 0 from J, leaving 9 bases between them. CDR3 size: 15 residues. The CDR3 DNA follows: TGTGCCAGCAGCTTGACAGCCAGCTCTGGAAACACCATATATTTT. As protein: CASSLTASSGNTIYF.

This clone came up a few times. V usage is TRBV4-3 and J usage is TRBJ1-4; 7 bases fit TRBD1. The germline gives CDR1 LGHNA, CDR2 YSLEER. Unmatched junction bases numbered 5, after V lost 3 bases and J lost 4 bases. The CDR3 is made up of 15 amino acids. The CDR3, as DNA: TGCGCCAGCAGCCAGGGGGACAGAGATAATGAAAAACTGTTTTTT. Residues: CASSQGDRDNEKLFF.

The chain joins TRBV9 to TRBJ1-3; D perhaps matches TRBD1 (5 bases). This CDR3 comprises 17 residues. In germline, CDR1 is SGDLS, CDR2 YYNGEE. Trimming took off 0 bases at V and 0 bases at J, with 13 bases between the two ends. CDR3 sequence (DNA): TGTGCCAGCAGCGTAGCCTTCAGCGGGGGCTCTGGAAACACCATATATTTT. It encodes CASSVAFSGGSGNTIYF.

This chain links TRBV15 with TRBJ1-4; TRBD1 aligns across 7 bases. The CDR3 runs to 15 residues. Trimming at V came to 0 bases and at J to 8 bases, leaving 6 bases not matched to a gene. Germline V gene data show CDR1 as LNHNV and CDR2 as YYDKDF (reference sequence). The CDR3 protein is CATSRDGRGSEKLFF. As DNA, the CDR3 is TGTGCCACCAGCAGAGATGGCAGGGGGAGCGAAAAACTGTTTTTT.

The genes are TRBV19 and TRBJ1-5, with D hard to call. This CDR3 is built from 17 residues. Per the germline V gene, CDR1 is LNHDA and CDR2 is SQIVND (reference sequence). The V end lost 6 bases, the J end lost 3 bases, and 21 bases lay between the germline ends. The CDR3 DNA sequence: TGTGCCAGTAGCCACCATGCCCCTCACGAGCCCAATCAGCCCCAGCATTTT. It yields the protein CASSHHAPHEPNQPQHF.

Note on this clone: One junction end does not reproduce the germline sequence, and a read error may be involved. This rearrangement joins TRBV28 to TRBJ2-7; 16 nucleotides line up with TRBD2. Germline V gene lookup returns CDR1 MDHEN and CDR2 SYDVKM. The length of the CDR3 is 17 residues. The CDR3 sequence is CASSLWGTSGRGAEQYF. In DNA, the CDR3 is TGTGCCAGCAGTCTATGGGGGACTAGCGGGAGGGGAGCCGAGCAGTACTTC.

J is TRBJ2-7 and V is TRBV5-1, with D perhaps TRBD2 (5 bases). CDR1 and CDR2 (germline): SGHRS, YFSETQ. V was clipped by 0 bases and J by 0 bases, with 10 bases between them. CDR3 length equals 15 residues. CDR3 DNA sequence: TGCGCCAGCAGCTTGGGGTTGGGGAGCTCCTACGAGCAGTACTTC. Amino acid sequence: CASSLGLGSSYEQYF.

CDR3 in DNA: TGTGCCAGCAGTTTCTTGACAGGGGCTAGCAATCAGCCCCAGCATTTT. It is translated as CASSFLTGASNQPQHF. The chain has TRBV28 and TRBJ1-5, with TRBD1 matching over 8 bases. V lost 3 bases to trimming and J lost 0 bases; unmatched junction nucleotides: 4. CDR1 is MDHEN and CDR2 is SYDVKM in the germline V gene. The CDR3 has 16 amino acids.